Following are 30 T cell receptor beta chains from one sample sequenced in a study of blood T cell repertoires in COVID-19. Sequencing was performed with immunoSEQ multiplex PCR; in TCRdb, only in-frame clones are kept and a portion is missing. The sample carries some 120,000 clones, roughly 90% recorded once. Sequenced material: peripheral blood. All receptors come from a man aged 60 to 69 with COVID-19, enrolled during active disease.

The chain carries TRBV7-9 and TRBJ1-6; TRBD1 agrees at 9 bases. The CDR3 is made up of 17 amino acids. J lost 10 bases, V lost 7 bases, and 17 bases had no gene match. Germline CDR1 SEHNR, CDR2 FQNEAQ (reference sequence). The CDR3 region has the DNA TGTGCCAGCACCCAATCGGGGGGTAGACAGGGGGGATCACCCCTCCACTTT. Its protein product is CASTQSGGRQGGSPLHF.

The V and J genes are TRBV7-6 and TRBJ2-1, with 10 bases lining up with TRBD1. With 2 bases clipped from V and 7 bases from J, the junction kept 11 bases outside the gene matches. Germline CDR1 SGHVS, CDR2 FNYEAQ. The CDR3 is made up of 17 amino acids. CDR3 bases: TGTGCCAGCAGCTTATATCCTGGGACAGGGGTTAGAAATGAGCAGTTCTTC. It translates to CASSLYPGTGVRNEQFF.

The chain is built from TRBV2 and TRBJ1-1; 7 positions match TRBD1. Germline-derived CDR1 and CDR2 are SNHLY and FYNNEI. The CDR3 has 13 residues. Trimming removed 10 bases from V and 6 bases from J; junction bases left unmatched: 11. The CDR3 loop is CATATGPGAEAFF. CDR3 bases: TGTGCCACCGCGACAGGGCCAGGGGCTGAAGCTTTCTTT. The variable domain in full, with the rest retrieved from reference TRBV2 and TRBJ1-1, is EPEVTQTPSHQVTQMGQEVILRCVPISNHLYFYWYRQILGQKVEFLVSFYNNEISEKSEIFDDQFSVERPDGSNFTLKIRSTKLEDSAMYFCATATGPGAEAFFGQGTRLTVV.

The chain joins TRBV27 to TRBJ1-1; 8 bases are a match to TRBD1. This CDR3 spans 16 amino acids. The V and J ends lost 2 bases and 6 bases, in that order; junction bases with no gene match: 11. The germline V gene encodes CDR1 MNHEY and CDR2 SMNVEV (reference sequence). CDR3 in amino acids: CASSLISGQGSPEAFF. CDR3 DNA sequence: TGTGCCAGCAGTTTAATTTCTGGACAGGGAAGTCCTGAAGCTTTCTTT.

The CDR3: CASSLGGGGTTGELFF. The CDR3, as DNA: TGTGCCAGCAGCTTAGGAGGCGGGGGCACTACCGGGGAGCTGTTTTTT. The chain employs TRBV7-9 and TRBJ2-2; D might be TRBD2 (7 bases). The CDR3 spans 16 residues. CDR1 and CDR2 from the germline V gene are SEHNR and FQNEAQ (reference sequence). V dropped 1 base and J dropped 5 bases, with 14 bases sitting between them. Full variable domain (missing parts from reference TRBV7-9 and TRBJ2-2): DTGVSQNPRHKITKRGQNVTFRCDPISEHNRLYWYRQTLGQGPEFLTYFQNEAQLEKSRLLSDRFSAERPKGSFSTLEIQRTEQGDSAMYLCASSLGGGGTTGELFFGEGSRLTVL.

V gene TRBV7-9 combines with J gene TRBJ2-3; D gene ambiguous. The CDR3 extends over 11 amino acids. Trimming left V 3 bases short and J 4 bases short, with 2 bases between. Germline CDR1 reads SEHNR; CDR2 reads FQNEAQ (reference sequence). The CDR3 sequence: CASSFSDTQYF. CDR3 bases: TGTGCCAGCAGCTTCTCAGATACGCAGTATTTT.

This chain uses TRBV11-2 with TRBJ2-1; 7 nucleotides match TRBD2. Germline V lookup: CDR1 SGHAT, CDR2 FQNNGV. The CDR3 has 17 amino acids. With V trimmed by 0 bases and J by 3 bases, 8 bases remained unmatched. CDR3 in amino acids: CASSLEGRRGNYNEQFF. In DNA form, the CDR3 reads TGTGCCAGCAGCTTAGAAGGACGGCGGGGGAACTACAATGAGCAGTTCTTC.

This rearrangement joins TRBV4-2 to TRBJ2-5, with 10 bases fitting TRBD1. Germline V gene lookup returns CDR1 LGHNA and CDR2 YNFKEQ. The CDR3 is made up of 16 amino acids. With V trimmed by 4 bases and J by 2 bases, 7 bases remained unmatched. CDR3 amino acids: CASSPQDRGMQETQYF. The CDR3 DNA is TGTGCCAGCAGCCCTCAGGACAGGGGGATGCAAGAGACCCAGTACTTC.

The chain links TRBV2 to TRBJ1-3; no clear D gene. The CDR3 covers 16 residues. V was pared by 4 bases and J by 0 bases, with 13 bases between. Germline values: CDR1 SNHLY, CDR2 FYNNEI. The DNA for the CDR3 is TGTGCCAGCAGTGCTCGACTGCTTCACTCTGGAAACACCATATATTTT. This translates into CASSARLLHSGNTIYF.

V gene TRBV19 combines with J gene TRBJ1-3; a weak D match, TRBD1 (6 bases). The CDR3 is 16 residues long. The germline gives CDR1 LNHDA, CDR2 SQIVND (reference sequence). V lost 3 bases, J lost 0 bases, and 12 bases lay in between. The CDR3 loop reads CASSIGGGYSGNTIYF. Written as DNA, the CDR3 is TGTGCCAGTAGTATTGGGGGCGGCTACTCTGGAAACACCATATATTTT.

The chain carries TRBV18 and TRBJ2-7; TRBD1 agrees at 8 bases. Per the germline V gene, CDR1 is KGHSH and CDR2 is LQKENI. This CDR3 has 15 residues. Trimming removed 3 bases from V and 3 bases from J; junction bases left unmatched: 7. CDR3 sequence (DNA): TGTGCCAGCTCACCCAGGACAGGGACCTTCTACGAGCAGTACTTC. Translated: CASSPRTGTFYEQYF.

The CDR3 sequence is CASSLFESTEAFF. In nucleotides, the CDR3 is TGTGCCAGCAGCTTGTTCGAGAGCACTGAAGCTTTCTTT. V gene TRBV5-5 combines with J gene TRBJ1-1; D gene uncertain. CDR1 SGHKS and CDR2 YYEKEE come from the germline V gene (reference sequence). The CDR3 extends over 13 amino acids. Trimming shortened V by 1 base and J by 4 bases, and 8 bases separated the two germline ends.

Written as DNA, the CDR3 is TGTGCCAGCAGTTTGACACCTCCCTCCTATAATTCACCCCTCCACTTT. Translation gives CASSLTPPSYNSPLHF. J is TRBJ1-6 and V is TRBV28; D is uncertain. The CDR3 consists of 16 residues. Per the germline V gene, CDR1 is MDHEN and CDR2 is SYDVKM. The V end lost 3 bases, the J end lost 0 bases, and 9 bases lay between the germline ends.

The J gene is TRBJ2-2, the V gene TRBV21-1; no DNA check was done on the table's D call, TRBD1. TRBV21-1 is reported as a pseudogene. The CDR3 runs 20 residues. The CDR3 sequence is CASSKRTGTAKEVGTGELFF. CDR3 coding DNA: TGTGCCAGCAGCAAAAGGACCGGGACAGCTAAAGAAGTGGGCACCGGGGAGCTGTTTTTT.

The chain carries TRBV5-6 and TRBJ2-7; tentatively, D is TRBD1 (5 bases). The V gene's germline CDR1 is SGHDT and CDR2 YYEEEE. The germline V and J ends were trimmed by 3 bases and 4 bases, with 14 bases remaining between them. The CDR3 has 14 amino acids. The DNA for the CDR3 is TGTGCCAGCAGCTGGGGCAGACCTTCTTACGAGCAGTACTTC. Translating it yields CASSWGRPSYEQYF.

The chain couples TRBV4-3 to TRBJ2-7; 7 bases agree with TRBD1. The CDR3 totals 15 residues. CDR1 LGHNA and CDR2 YSLEER come from the germline V gene. After removal of 1 base from V and 2 bases from J, the junction contained 5 bases not matched to a gene. CDR3 amino acids: CASSQVGQTTYEQYF. The CDR3 nucleotides read TGCGCCAGCAGCCAAGTGGGACAGACAACCTACGAGCAGTACTTC.

The chain employs TRBV7-9 and TRBJ1-1, with a tentative D call TRBD1 (6 bases). The length of the CDR3 is 15 residues. The V and J ends lost 5 bases and 5 bases respectively, with 18 bases between them. Germline V gene lookup returns CDR1 SEHNR and CDR2 FQNEAQ (reference sequence). CDR3 sequence reads: CASSPPSGERTEAFF. DNA for the CDR3: TGTGCCAGCAGCCCTCCCTCAGGGGAAAGGACTGAAGCTTTCTTT.

The genes are TRBV6-5 and TRBJ2-7; TRBD2 might be the D (6 bases). The CDR3 is 14 residues long. V dropped 0 bases and J dropped 2 bases, with 8 bases sitting between them. CDR1 is MNHEY, CDR2 SVGAGI, per germline. CDR3: CASSYSLATYEQYF. The CDR3 coding sequence is TGTGCCAGCAGTTACTCACTAGCCACCTACGAGCAGTACTTC.

The V and J genes are TRBV19 and TRBJ2-1; the D is unclear. The CDR3 has 11 amino acids. Germline assignment: CDR1 LNHDA and CDR2 SQIVND (reference sequence). Trimming took 3 bases from V and 7 from J, leaving 4 bases between them. The CDR3 reads CASSILNEQFF. The CDR3, as DNA: TGTGCCAGTAGTATCTTAAATGAGCAGTTCTTC.

This clone was found once. The V call is TRBV19, the J call TRBJ2-2; possibly TRBD2 for D (6 bases). CDR3 length equals 14 residues. The ends were cut back, 3 bases at V and 7 bases at J, with 12 bases in the middle. CDR1 and CDR2 (germline): LNHDA, SQIVND (reference sequence). The DNA for the CDR3 is TGTGCCAGTAGTATCGATAGCGGTAGCGGGGAGCTGTTTTTT. It translates to CASSIDSGSGELFF.

The chain couples TRBV24-1 to TRBJ2-4; 9 nucleotides match TRBD2. CDR1 and CDR2 (germline): KGHDR, SFDVKD. Germline trimming cut 2 bases from V and 4 bases from J; bases unmatched to any gene: 20. This CDR3 has 21 amino acids. The CDR3 sequence: CATSDYTCGLAGTSRKNIQYF. CDR3 DNA sequence: TGTGCCACCAGTGATTACACCTGCGGCCTAGCGGGAACCTCGAGGAAAAACATTCAGTACTTC.

The genes are TRBV11-3 and TRBJ2-1; 10 nucleotides align to TRBD2. Germline-derived CDR1 and CDR2 are SGHNT and YENEEA. After removal of 4 bases from V and 5 bases from J, the junction contained 8 bases not matched to a gene. The CDR3 is made up of 16 amino acids. The DNA of the CDR3 is TGTGCCAGCAGCTCTGGTAGCGGGAGGCCCAACAATGAGCAGTTCTTC. This encodes CASSSGSGRPNNEQFF. The whole variable domain, filled in from reference TRBV11-3 and TRBJ2-1, reads EAGVVQSPRYKIIEKKQPVAFWCNPISGHNTLYWYLQNLGQGPELLIRYENEEAVDDSQLPKDRFSAERLKGVDSTLKIQPAELGDSAVYLCASSSGSGRPNNEQFFGPGTRLTVL.

This chain connects TRBV28 to TRBJ2-3; TRBD1 is a possible D gene (6 bases). In germline, CDR1 is MDHEN, CDR2 SYDVKM. CDR3 size: 14 residues. V was pared by 3 bases and J by 2 bases, with 9 bases between. This chain's CDR3 is CASSLGAITDTQYF. The CDR3 region has the DNA TGTGCCAGCAGTTTGGGGGCTATCACAGATACGCAGTATTTT.

V gene TRBV10-3 combines with J gene TRBJ2-7, with no clear D. The V end was cut by 2 bases, the J end by 2 bases, with 7 bases between. The germline CDR1 and CDR2 sequences are ENHRY and SYGVKD. This CDR3 has 13 residues. The CDR3 DNA reads as TGTGCCATCAGTGAGGCGGAAACCTACGAGCAGTACTTC. Protein sequence: CAISEAETYEQYF.

This chain uses TRBV30 with TRBJ1-5; D is unresolved. This CDR3 is built from 12 residues. Trimming took 3 bases from V and 4 from J, leaving 7 bases between them. Per germline, CDR1 GTSNPN and CDR2 SVGIG (reference sequence). CDR3 in amino acids: CAWSENNQPQHF. In nucleotides, the CDR3 is TGTGCCTGGAGCGAGAATAATCAGCCCCAGCATTTT.

As DNA, the CDR3 is TGTGCCATCAGGACCGGGACAGGGTCCTACGAGCAGTACTTC. It codes for CAIRTGTGSYEQYF. V usage is TRBV10-3 and J usage is TRBJ2-7, with 9 positions matching TRBD1. This CDR3 comprises 14 residues. The V and J ends lost 6 bases and 1 base, in that order; junction bases with no gene match: 4. The germline gives CDR1 ENHRY, CDR2 SYGVKD.

Notes on this clone: Other DNA sequences in the same sample also yield this CDR3. The chain recombines TRBV7-9 with TRBJ1-2; 9 nucleotides agree with TRBD1. V shed 3 bases and J 8 bases; nucleotides not matched to a gene: 1. The CDR3 has 12 residues. CDR1 is SEHNR and CDR2 is FQNEAQ in the germline V gene (reference sequence). CDR3 coding DNA: TGTGCCAGCAGCTTGGACAGGGGAGGCTACACCTTC. It specifies CASSLDRGGYTF.

The rearrangement uses TRBV5-3 and TRBJ2-3; 11 bases are shared with TRBD1. TRBV5-3 is filed as an ORF, its function uncertain. The trim removed 3 bases at V and 0 bases at J, leaving 12 bases unmatched. The CDR3 is 19 residues long. CDR3 nucleotide sequence: TGTGCCAGAAGCTGCGGGACAGGGGGAGTCAAAGGCAGCACAGATACGCAGTATTTT. Protein: CARSCGTGGVKGSTDTQYF.

This sequence joins TRBV10-3 and TRBJ1-3; 7 nucleotides align to TRBD1. V shed 0 bases, J shed 1 base, and the junction held 6 bases outside the gene matches. The CDR3 is made up of 17 amino acids. Germline assignment: CDR1 ENHRY and CDR2 SYGVKD. CDR3 loop: CAISESGQMLSGNTIYF. CDR3 in DNA: TGTGCCATCAGTGAGTCGGGACAGATGCTTTCTGGAAACACCATATATTTT.

This clone was seen just once. This chain uses TRBV19 with TRBJ2-2; no clear D gene. CDR1 and CDR2 (germline): LNHDA, SQIVND (reference sequence). This CDR3 is built from 11 residues. Trimming took off 5 bases at V and 6 bases at J, with 4 bases between the two ends. CDR3 protein: CASSSAGELFF. DNA for the CDR3: TGTGCCAGTAGTTCGGCCGGGGAGCTGTTTTTT.